The rows below give T cell receptor beta chains drawn from one sample of a study of control samples from healthy donors and cancer patients. The method was immunoSEQ multiplex PCR; TCRdb's version includes in-frame clones alone and lacks a portion of them. The data contain some 200,000 clones, 91% of them singletons. Input material: blood. These receptors were taken from a woman aged 25 to 45 in good health. Both conserved end residues are part of each CDR3.

j_call cdr3_length v_call cdr3_aa
TRBJ1-4 15 TRBV2 CASSEPGTTNEKLFF
TRBJ1-1 13 TRBV29-1 CSVGGHMNTEAFF
TRBJ1-3 14 TRBV19 CASSTSNSGNTIYF
TRBJ1-3 14 TRBV28 CASSLRYSGNTIYF
TRBJ1-3 13 TRBV27 CASSRTGGNTIYF
TRBJ2-7 13 TRBV6-6 CASRKGDSYEQYF
TRBJ1-1 15 TRBV5-6 CASSYRQGVNTEAFF
TRBJ1-1 13 TRBV12-5 CASVKQGNTEAFF
TRBJ2-7 12 TRBV2 CASSQGHYEQYF
TRBJ2-7 15 TRBV27 CASSFIGTGGHEQYF
TRBJ1-5 16 TRBV4-2 CASSPIARDRGQPQHF
TRBJ1-5 13 TRBV29-1 CSVQGLSNQPQHF
TRBJ2-2 16 TRBV15 CATSRMGQGNTGELFF
TRBJ1-6 15 TRBV7-9 CASRLGDRDNSPLHF
TRBJ2-5 15 TRBV4-2 CASSQAGTSKETQYF
TRBJ1-1 14 TRBV5-1 CASSLPDRDAEAFF
TRBJ2-7 14 TRBV6-1 CASSEIGGPYEQYF
TRBJ2-5 14 TRBV7-2 CASSRDRKEGTQYF
TRBJ2-3 11 TRBV7-8 CASSRDEAQYF
TRBJ2-7 17 TRBV9 CASSVDPSSGRVNEQYF
TRBJ2-5 14 TRBV4-1 CASSQVTGVETQYF
TRBJ1-2 15 TRBV5-4 CASSLAGTDRGGYTF
TRBJ2-3 13 TRBV9 CASSVGPTDTQYF
TRBJ2-5 13 TRBV18 CASSPIHQETQYF
TRBJ2-2 16 TRBV10-3 CAISDRLAGFTGELFF
TRBJ2-2 15 TRBV9 CASSVRRQGYGELFF
TRBJ1-2 16 TRBV4-2 CASSQEGTGGNYGYTF
TRBJ2-5 10 TRBV20-1 CSARVQTQYF
TRBJ2-7 11 TRBV2 CASSVPSEQYF
TRBJ2-7 12 TRBV29-1 CSVEGTAYEQYF
TRBJ1-3 15 TRBV5-1 CASSLGQGVGNTIYF
TRBJ1-4 14 TRBV9 CASSVAGTNEKLFF
TRBJ2-7 17 TRBV6-1 CASSEHLTGTSSYEQYF
TRBJ2-4 19 TRBV7-3 CASSFLSSGGALAKNIQYF
TRBJ2-1 12 TRBV5-6 CASSTYYNEQFF
TRBJ1-1 14 TRBV5-5 CASSLFGRNTEAFF
TRBJ1-6 13 TRBV6-5 CASRREGDSPLHF
TRBJ2-5 12 TRBV21-1 CASSRGRETQYF
TRBJ2-3 16 TRBV5-6 CASSLGLAVGTDTQYF
TRBJ1-6 14 TRBV6-4 CASSTTGGNSPLHF
TRBJ2-1 14 TRBV12-5 CASGSWEGGNEQFF
TRBJ1-1 14 TRBV6-7 CASSYEDRNTEAFF
TRBJ2-1 15 TRBV5-1 CASSLDGGPYNEQFF
TRBJ2-1 16 TRBV3-1/TRBV3-2 CASSQEPAGSYNEQFF
TRBJ1-4 14 TRBV6-5 CASGTRTVNEKLFF
TRBJ1-3 16 TRBV3-1/TRBV3-2 CASSQDPIVSGNTIYF
TRBJ2-1 13 TRBV7-2 CASSDYISNEQFF
TRBJ1-5 14 TRBV7-2 CASSLGRHRQPQHF
TRBJ2-4 14 TRBV14 CASSQRQGLDIQYF
TRBJ2-2 14 TRBV30 CAWSPQLDTGELFF
TRBJ2-7 14 TRBV5-6 CASSGQGLSYEQYF
TRBJ2-3 15 TRBV11-3 CASSLGSGAADTQYF
TRBJ1-6 15 TRBV4-3 CASSQDRGGITPLHF